The 12 T cell receptor beta chains presented below share a single source sample, sequenced in a study of cytomegalovirus exposure and HLA in healthy donors. The primer mix had 60 Vbeta and 13 Jbeta primers. Produced via immunoSEQ multiplex PCR; TCRdb's table is partial and in-frame only. The sample includes fewer than 130,000 clones, 70% to 85% of them seen just once. Sequencing used PBMCs. These receptor sequences come from a woman aged 40 to 50 in good health and CMV-seronegative.

The V gene is TRBV21-1, the J gene TRBJ2-7; the D segment call TRBD2 is taken from the table without a DNA check. TRBV21-1 is a listed pseudogene. The CDR3 is 13 amino acids. This chain's CDR3 is CASSWETCHEQYF. In DNA, the CDR3 is TGTGCCAGCAGCTGGGAGACCTGTCACGAGCAGTACTTC.

The V call is TRBV6-1, the J call TRBJ1-5; 9 nucleotides match TRBD1. The germline gives CDR1 MNHNS, CDR2 SASEGT. The CDR3 is 15 residues long. V trimming: 1 base; J trimming: 6 bases; junction bases outside the gene matches: 4. CDR3 bases: TGTGCCAGCAGTGAAGGGACAGGGGCAGGTCAGCCCCAGCATTTT. It yields the protein CASSEGTGAGQPQHF.

This clone occurred once. V usage is TRBV28 and J usage is TRBJ2-5; 9 bases line up with TRBD2. The germline CDR1 and CDR2 sequences are MDHEN and SYDVKM. V lost 3 bases, J lost 5 bases, and 7 bases stayed unmatched. The CDR3 has 15 residues. This CDR3 is CASSLAGGGGETQYF. CDR3 DNA: TGTGCCAGCAGTTTGGCGGGAGGGGGCGGTGAGACCCAGTACTTC.

The V gene is TRBV7-8, the J gene TRBJ1-5; TRBD1 might be the D (6 bases). The germline CDR1 and CDR2 sequences are SGHVS and FQNEAQ. This CDR3 region has 17 residues. V dropped 5 bases and J dropped 0 bases, with 17 bases sitting between them. Written as DNA, the CDR3 is TGTGCCAGCAGCCCTCGACAGGCCACTGATAGCAATCAGCCCCAGCATTTT. Protein product: CASSPRQATDSNQPQHF.

This chain connects TRBV27 to TRBJ1-6; the match to TRBD1 covers 9 bases. The junction had 6 bases not matched to a gene; V was cut back by 5 bases and J by 10 bases. CDR3 size: 14 residues. Germline lookup yields CDR1 MNHEY and CDR2 SMNVEV (reference sequence). CDR3 nucleotides: TGTGCCAGCAGTCACGGGACAGGGAACTCACCCCTCCACTTT. Encoded protein: CASSHGTGNSPLHF.

There are a few counts of this clone. This rearrangement joins TRBV7-8 to TRBJ2-3; 11 bases agree with TRBD1. The germline gives CDR1 SGHVS, CDR2 FQNEAQ. This CDR3 spans 17 amino acids. V lost 3 bases and J lost 1; bases outside the gene matches: 6. The CDR3 here is CASSFRPGQGGTDTQYF. Written as DNA, the CDR3 is TGTGCCAGCAGCTTCCGACCGGGACAGGGGGGCACAGATACGCAGTATTTT.

The chain employs TRBV7-2 and TRBJ2-7; 7 bases map to TRBD1. V lost 5 bases to trimming and J lost 2 bases; unmatched junction nucleotides: 9. The CDR3 is 15 amino acids. The germline CDR1 and CDR2 sequences are SGHTA and FQGNSA. CDR3 sequence: CASSTRQGRAYEQYF. The CDR3, as DNA: TGTGCCAGCAGCACCCGACAGGGAAGGGCCTACGAGCAGTACTTC.

The rearrangement uses TRBV19 and TRBJ1-2; D might be TRBD1 (5 bases). Germline loops: CDR1 LNHDA, CDR2 SQIVND (reference sequence). There are 13 residues in the CDR3. V gave up 7 bases and J gave up 4 bases, with 13 bases separating them. CDR3 loop: CASTPGQAYGYTF. The CDR3 bases are TGTGCCAGTACCCCAGGACAAGCCTATGGCTACACCTTC.

A few counts support this clone. The V gene is TRBV9, the J gene TRBJ2-5; possibly TRBD2 for D (5 bases). This CDR3 region has 13 residues. V was shortened by 2 bases and J by 2 bases, with 7 bases between the two germline ends. The germline CDR1 and CDR2 sequences are SGDLS and YYNGEE. CDR3 region: CASSVSGQETQYF. The CDR3 DNA reads TGTGCCAGCAGCGTTTCGGGGCAAGAGACCCAGTACTTC. Full variable domain (rest looked up from reference TRBV9 and TRBJ2-5): DSGVTQTPKHLITATGQRVTLRCSPRSGDLSVYWYQQSLDQGLQFLIQYYNGEERAKGNILERFSAQQFPDLHSELNLSSLELGDSALYFCASSVSGQETQYFGPGTRLLVL.

The V and J genes are TRBV7-2 and TRBJ1-2; 7 bases fit TRBD1. Unmatched junction bases numbered 16, after V lost 5 bases and J lost 4 bases. Germline loops: CDR1 SGHTA, CDR2 FQGNSA. This CDR3 region has 17 residues. CDR3 nucleotide sequence: TGTGCCAGCAGCATGGGACAGCTTGGCCTGGCCCTCTATGGCTACACCTTC. This codes for CASSMGQLGLALYGYTF. Looking up the rest from reference TRBV7-2 and TRBJ1-2 gives the full variable domain: GAGVSQSPSNKVTEKGKDVELRCDPISGHTALYWYRQSLGQGLEFLIYFQGNSAPDKSGLPSDRFSAERTGGSVSTLTIQRTQQEDSAVYLCASSMGQLGLALYGYTFGSGTRLTVV.

The rearrangement joins TRBV6-6 to TRBJ1-6, with TRBD1 matching over 12 bases. CDR3 length: 14 residues. The V segment lost 8 bases and the J segment 9 bases; nucleotides outside the gene matches: 5. The germline V gene encodes CDR1 MNHNY and CDR2 SVGAGI (reference sequence). The CDR3 bases are TGTGCCAGCGACCGGGACAGGGGGCGTTCACCCCTCCACTTT. This codes for CASDRDRGRSPLHF.

This clone has a single count. V gene TRBV7-2 combines with J gene TRBJ2-1, with 7 bases fitting TRBD2. The germline V gene encodes CDR1 SGHTA and CDR2 FQGNSA. The CDR3 covers 11 residues. The V and J ends lost 7 bases and 9 bases, in that order; junction bases with no gene match: 3. This CDR3 reads CASTPSGEQFF. In DNA form, the CDR3 reads TGTGCCAGCACCCCTAGCGGTGAGCAGTTCTTC.